This T cell receptor beta chain was recorded in a study of Graves' ophthalmopathy and Graves' hyperthyroidism. Study results and limitations: Detection in blood was also observed for most expanded thyroid clonotypes above 0.001 frequency. With approximately 88% sensitivity and roughly 80% specificity, a 13-signature model separated ophthalmopathy from stable hyperthyroidism.

V was pared by 4 bases and J by 5 bases, with 11 bases of the junction left unmatched. Germline CDR1 LGHNA, CDR2 YSLEER. This CDR3 has 16 residues. Amplification from RNA transcripts yielded the TCR beta CDR3 regions. The library came from an HTBI-primed first-round RT-PCR and a second-round multiplex PCR. TCRdb called the multiplex PCR reads again in MiXCR, with one record for every CDR3 protein. Among around 1.1 million distinct CDR3 sequences listed, approximately 35% were seen once. Clinical symptoms, serum thyroxine, TRAb, thyroid ultrasound and orbital computed tomography were relied on for diagnosis. This clonotype was found a few times. The antigen is not known.

The sequenced sample was peripheral blood or thyroid tissue (not recorded which). The sequence came from an adult man with Graves' hyperthyroidism. The V and J genes are TRBV4-3 and TRBJ1-1; 9 nucleotides align to TRBD1. The CDR3: CASSPRLGTGRTEAFF. As DNA, the CDR3 is TGCGCCAGCAGCCCCCGGCTAGGGACAGGGCGGACTGAAGCTTTCTTT.